This T cell receptor (beta chain) originates from a study of immune cell composition in non-small cell lung cancer. V dropped 1 base and J dropped 5 bases, with 14 bases sitting between them. Germline CDR1 is SGHAT and CDR2 is FQDESV (reference sequence). The CDR3 consists of 16 residues. Normal lung sampling was at least 3 cm from the tumour, as distant as possible. Profiled with immunoSEQ multiplex PCR; TCRdb holds only in-frame clones, not every one. This table has 1,500 to 2,000 clones, around 70% appearing once. This sequence joins TRBV11-1 and TRBJ2-2, with a possible D match to TRBD2 (6 bases). Sequencing was performed on non-adjacent lung tissue. The receptor's source is a human donor with non-small cell lung cancer. CDR3 nucleotide sequence: TGTGCCAGCAGCTTAGTAGGCGGGACTCCGACCGGGGAGCTGTTTTTT. Translating gives CASSLVGGTPTGELFF.